The 17 T cell receptor beta chains listed next were all sequenced from one sample in a study of shared clonotypes between healthy human individuals (dated by TCRdb to about 2020). Preparation of the library involved the immunoSEQ multiplex PCR assay. TCRdb took this table from immuneACCESS and kept in-frame rearrangements with V and J called. Such tables lack part of the clones; where checked against another copy, unresolved V genes explain under half of the gap, and the rest is unexplained. Present in this sample are about 2.3 million clones, 85% to 95% of which were seen just once. About 0.41% of the sample comes from the top ten. Sequenced material: naive CD4+ T cells from PBMCs. Sample cell subset or site, as interpreted from the label and publication: CD45RA+ positively selected. These receptors came from a man between 18 and 29 years old in good health. Some clones in this sample may be carry-over from other donors' samples.

The V and J genes are TRBV15 and TRBJ2-3; either TRBD1 or TRBD2 may supply D (5 bases each). CDR1 and CDR2 (germline): LNHNV, YYDKDF (reference sequence). Trimming shortened V by 3 bases and J by 2 bases, and 12 bases separated the two germline ends. The CDR3 is 15 residues long. In DNA, the CDR3 is TGTGCCACCAGCAGCCGGGACCGCTTCACAGATACGCAGTATTTT. As protein: CATSSRDRFTDTQYF.

This chain uses TRBV5-6 with TRBJ1-3; no definite D call. The germline V and J ends were trimmed by 0 bases and 3 bases, with 7 bases remaining between them. This CDR3 comprises 14 residues. CDR1 is SGHDT and CDR2 is YYEEEE in the germline V gene. CDR3 in DNA: TGTGCCAGCAGCTTGGTGGCAAGTGGAAACACCATATATTTT. It is translated as CASSLVASGNTIYF.

The V and J genes are TRBV29-1 and TRBJ2-7; D may correspond to TRBD1 or TRBD2 (6 bases each). With 6 bases removed from V and 3 bases from J, the gap between germline ends came to 18 bases. Germline assignment: CDR1 SQVTM and CDR2 ANQGSEA. The CDR3 is made up of 14 amino acids. CDR3 protein: CSVNPGGLGYEQYF. The CDR3 bases are TGCAGCGTCAACCCCGGGGGCCTCGGCTACGAGCAGTACTTC.

Comments on this clone: Other DNA sequences of this sample code for an identical CDR3. The CDR3 region is CASSLTAYNEQFF. CDR3 nucleotide sequence: TGTGCCAGCAGCTTGACGGCGTACAATGAGCAGTTCTTC. The chain is built from TRBV7-3 and TRBJ2-1, with D uncertain. This CDR3 has 13 amino acids. The V gene lost 3 bases and the J gene lost 4 bases, with 7 bases spanning the gap. The V gene's germline CDR1 is SGHTA and CDR2 FQGTGA.

The genes are TRBV25-1 and TRBJ1-1, with D possibly TRBD1 on 5 matching bases. CDR3 size: 12 residues. Germline values: CDR1 MGHDK, CDR2 SYGVNS. V lost 6 bases and J lost 8, with 13 bases in between. The CDR3, as DNA: TGTGCCAGCAGAGACAGACCTGAGGAAGCTTTCTTT. It is translated as CASRDRPEEAFF.

The chain has TRBV28 and TRBJ1-2; possible D gene TRBD1, 5 bases. CDR1 and CDR2 from the germline V gene are MDHEN and SYDVKM. The germline V and J ends were trimmed by 2 bases and 6 bases, with 16 bases remaining between them. This CDR3 spans 15 amino acids. For the CDR3, the DNA is TGTGCCAGCAGTTTAAGGCCAGGGACTGGGAATGGCTACACCTTC. Encoded protein: CASSLRPGTGNGYTF.

This clone has just a few counts. Other DNA sequences of this sample code for an identical CDR3. The chain carries TRBV28 and TRBJ1-2; a possible D gene is TRBD1 (5 bases). V was clipped by 2 bases and J by 6 bases, with 7 bases between them. The CDR3 length is 12 residues. Germline values: CDR1 MDHEN, CDR2 SYDVKM. The CDR3 region has the DNA TGTGCCAGCAGTTTACGAGGGGATGGCTACACCTTC. Its translation: CASSLRGDGYTF.

The gene calls are TRBV11-3 and TRBJ2-7; no clear D gene. Germline values: CDR1 SGHNT, CDR2 YENEEA. V lost 1 base, J lost 0 bases, and 4 bases lay in between. The CDR3 spans 13 residues. The CDR3 loop is CASSLGYSYEQYF. For the CDR3, the DNA is TGTGCCAGCAGCTTAGGCTACTCCTACGAGCAGTACTTC.

The CDR3 is CASSLLPGGAETQYF. CDR3 DNA sequence: TGTGCCAGCAGCTTGTTGCCAGGGGGCGCGGAGACCCAGTACTTC. V gene TRBV5-6 combines with J gene TRBJ2-5, with 8 bases matching TRBD1. Trimming at V came to 1 base and at J to 5 bases, leaving 7 bases not matched to a gene. The germline V gene has CDR1 SGHDT and CDR2 YYEEEE. The CDR3 has 15 amino acids.

As for this clone: Other DNA sequences in the same sample also yield this CDR3. The chain links TRBV14 to TRBJ2-5; D gene uncertain. V lost 2 bases and J lost 5, with 3 bases in between. Germline V CDR1 and CDR2: SGHDN, FVKESK. The length of the CDR3 is 11 residues. CDR3 sequence reads: CASSQRETQYF. CDR3 nucleotides: TGTGCCAGCAGCCAACGGGAGACCCAGTACTTC.

The gene calls are TRBV7-9 and TRBJ2-1; D may be TRBD1 (6 bases). CDR1 is SEHNR, CDR2 FQNEAQ, per germline (reference sequence). There are 15 residues in the CDR3. V shed 0 bases and J shed 1 base, with 7 bases lying between them. The CDR3, as DNA: TGTGCCAGCAGCTTAGCCGGACAGTCCTACAATGAGCAGTTCTTC. Translated, it gives CASSLAGQSYNEQFF.

This clone was recorded only once. Other DNA sequences of this sample code for an identical CDR3. The gene calls are TRBV27 and TRBJ1-2; no clear D. V lost 5 bases and J lost 3, with 10 bases in between. Germline CDR1 and CDR2: MNHEY and SMNVEV (reference sequence). The CDR3 has 13 amino acids. The CDR3 is CASSPTEDYGYTF. The CDR3 DNA is TGTGCCAGCAGTCCAACAGAGGACTATGGCTACACCTTC.

The gene calls are TRBV18 and TRBJ2-7, with D perhaps assigned TRBD1 or TRBD2 (5 bases each). The CDR3 contains 13 residues. V was clipped by 2 bases and J by 7 bases, with 12 bases between them. Germline CDR1 KGHSH, CDR2 LQKENI. The DNA of the CDR3 is TGTGCCAGCTCACCAGGGACCCTAGTTGAGCAGTACTTC. It specifies CASSPGTLVEQYF.

The V call is TRBV5-1, the J call TRBJ1-1, with D unclear. Germline-derived CDR1 and CDR2 are SGHRS and YFSETQ. CDR3 length equals 13 residues. Between the trimmed V and J ends, which lost 4 bases and 1 base, there was a span of 8 bases. The CDR3 DNA reads as TGCGCCAGCAGCCCCTTAGCGAACACTGAAGCTTTCTTT. Amino acids: CASSPLANTEAFF.

J is TRBJ2-7 and V is TRBV5-1; D unclear. The CDR3 totals 14 residues. Germline CDR1 SGHRS, CDR2 YFSETQ. Trimming took off 5 bases at V and 3 bases at J, with 15 bases between the two ends. The CDR3 DNA reads TGCGCCAGCAGGGATTTGGTCCCTGACTACGAGCAGTACTTC. Translated, it gives CASRDLVPDYEQYF.

This rearrangement joins TRBV7-2 to TRBJ2-5, with TRBD2 as a possible D gene (5 bases). CDR3 length: 15 residues. V shed 0 bases and J shed 5 bases, with 13 bases lying between them. CDR1 SGHTA and CDR2 FQGNSA come from the germline V gene. CDR3 DNA sequence: TGTGCCAGCAGCTTAGCGTCCGGGGTCTCGGAGACCCAGTACTTC. Translated, it gives CASSLASGVSETQYF.

This clone was observed a single time. V usage is TRBV30 and J usage is TRBJ2-3; D ambiguous. The CDR3 loop spans 12 amino acids. CDR1 and CDR2 from the germline V gene are GTSNPN and SVGIG (reference sequence). Deletions cut 5 bases from V and 2 bases from J, with 8 bases between. The CDR3 DNA sequence: TGTGCCTGGGGAGAAAACACAGATACGCAGTATTTT. Translation: CAWGENTDTQYF.